This entry lists 9 T cell receptor beta chains sequenced from one sample in a study of shared clonotypes between healthy human individuals. Sequenced by immunoSEQ multiplex PCR; TCRdb stores in-frame clones only, minus some. This table has approximately 2.1 million clones, 90% to 95% appearing once. The sequenced material came from naive CD4+ T cells from PBMCs. The subset here: CD45RA+ positively selected. Source of these receptors: a man younger than 35 in good health. Some clones in this sample may be carry-over from other donors' samples.

The V and J genes are TRBV5-1 and TRBJ2-7; D remains unclear. The germline gives CDR1 SGHRS, CDR2 YFSETQ. CDR3 length equals 14 residues. The germline V and J ends were trimmed by 3 bases and 6 bases, with 16 bases remaining between them. CDR3 nucleotide sequence: TGCGCCAGCAGCTGGACGGCAGGCATCGGCGAGCAGTACTTC. Translating it yields CASSWTAGIGEQYF.

This chain joins TRBV10-2 and TRBJ1-3, with D possibly TRBD1 on 5 matching bases. Trimming removed 6 bases from V and 1 base from J, with 10 bases in between. The CDR3 contains 14 residues. Germline V gives CDR1 WSHSY, CDR2 SAAADI. The CDR3 DNA reads TGCGCCAGCAGGACGACAGAGTCTGGAAACACCATATATTTT. Amino acid sequence: CASRTTESGNTIYF.

This chain uses TRBV6-1 with TRBJ1-2, with D maybe TRBD1 (5 bases). The CDR3 spans 12 residues. Germline CDR1 is MNHNS and CDR2 is SASEGT. V lost 8 bases, J lost 5 bases, and 12 bases lay in between. DNA for the CDR3: TGTGCCAGCTCAGGGCCGGGGTATGGCTACACCTTC. Protein sequence: CASSGPGYGYTF.

The rearrangement joins TRBV28 to TRBJ1-2; D possibly corresponds to TRBD1 (5 bases). V gave up 7 bases and J gave up 0 bases, with 15 bases separating them. Germline CDR1 MDHEN, CDR2 SYDVKM. The CDR3 sequence is 15 residues long. The CDR3 loop reads CASMGRTSTNYGYTF. The CDR3 bases are TGTGCCAGCATGGGGCGGACATCTACTAACTATGGCTACACCTTC.

The chain joins TRBV9 to TRBJ1-2; 8 bases fit TRBD1. The CDR3 sequence is 14 residues long. Unmatched junction bases numbered 4, after V lost 3 bases and J lost 3 bases. Looked up from germline, CDR1 is SGDLS and CDR2 is YYNGEE. In nucleotides, the CDR3 is TGTGCCAGCAGCGCGACAGGGGCACACTATGGCTACACCTTC. It translates to CASSATGAHYGYTF.

The genes are TRBV5-1 and TRBJ1-3; D is unresolved. The germline V and J ends were trimmed by 1 base and 3 bases, with 14 bases remaining between them. The germline V gene encodes CDR1 SGHRS and CDR2 YFSETQ. The CDR3 contains 16 residues. The chain's CDR3 is CASSLLAGVLGNTIYF. The CDR3 nucleotides read TGCGCCAGCAGCTTGTTGGCAGGAGTACTTGGAAACACCATATATTTT.

This chain links TRBV2 with TRBJ2-3; 10 bases agree with TRBD2. Germline V gene sequence: CDR1 SNHLY, CDR2 FYNNEI. The CDR3 covers 16 residues. The ends lost 6 bases at V and 1 base at J; junction bases unmatched: 7. The CDR3 nucleotides are TGTGCCAGCAGCACCCTAGGGACTAGCGGCACAGATACGCAGTATTTT. Translated: CASSTLGTSGTDTQYF.

The chain couples TRBV28 to TRBJ2-3; 11 bases agree with TRBD2. V lost 8 bases and J lost 4; bases outside the gene matches: 11. Germline V CDR1 and CDR2: MDHEN, SYDVKM. CDR3 length equals 16 residues. CDR3 residues: CASDFGVAGGADTQYF. CDR3 coding DNA: TGTGCCAGCGACTTCGGGGTAGCGGGAGGGGCAGATACGCAGTATTTT.

This clone has just one count. The chain uses TRBV28 and TRBJ2-1, with TRBD2 identical over 10 bases. V was clipped by 3 bases and J by 9 bases; unmatched bases: 8. From germline, CDR1 is MDHEN and CDR2 SYDVKM. The CDR3 is made up of 15 amino acids. The CDR3 DNA follows: TGTGCCAGCAGTTTTCTTCTAGCGGGAGTGGGTGAGCAGTTCTTC. It encodes CASSFLLAGVGEQFF.